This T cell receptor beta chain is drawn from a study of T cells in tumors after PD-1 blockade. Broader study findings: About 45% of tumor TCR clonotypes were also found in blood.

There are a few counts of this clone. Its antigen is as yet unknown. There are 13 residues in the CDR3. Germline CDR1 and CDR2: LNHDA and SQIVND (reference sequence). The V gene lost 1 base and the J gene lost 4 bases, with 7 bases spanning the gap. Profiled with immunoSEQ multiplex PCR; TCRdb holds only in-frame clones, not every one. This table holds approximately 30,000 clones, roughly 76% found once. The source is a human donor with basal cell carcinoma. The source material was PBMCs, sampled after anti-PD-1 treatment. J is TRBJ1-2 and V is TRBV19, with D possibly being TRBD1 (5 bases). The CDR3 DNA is TGTGCCAGTAGTATAGGGGGCAGCTATGGCTACACCTTC. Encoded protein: CASSIGGSYGYTF.